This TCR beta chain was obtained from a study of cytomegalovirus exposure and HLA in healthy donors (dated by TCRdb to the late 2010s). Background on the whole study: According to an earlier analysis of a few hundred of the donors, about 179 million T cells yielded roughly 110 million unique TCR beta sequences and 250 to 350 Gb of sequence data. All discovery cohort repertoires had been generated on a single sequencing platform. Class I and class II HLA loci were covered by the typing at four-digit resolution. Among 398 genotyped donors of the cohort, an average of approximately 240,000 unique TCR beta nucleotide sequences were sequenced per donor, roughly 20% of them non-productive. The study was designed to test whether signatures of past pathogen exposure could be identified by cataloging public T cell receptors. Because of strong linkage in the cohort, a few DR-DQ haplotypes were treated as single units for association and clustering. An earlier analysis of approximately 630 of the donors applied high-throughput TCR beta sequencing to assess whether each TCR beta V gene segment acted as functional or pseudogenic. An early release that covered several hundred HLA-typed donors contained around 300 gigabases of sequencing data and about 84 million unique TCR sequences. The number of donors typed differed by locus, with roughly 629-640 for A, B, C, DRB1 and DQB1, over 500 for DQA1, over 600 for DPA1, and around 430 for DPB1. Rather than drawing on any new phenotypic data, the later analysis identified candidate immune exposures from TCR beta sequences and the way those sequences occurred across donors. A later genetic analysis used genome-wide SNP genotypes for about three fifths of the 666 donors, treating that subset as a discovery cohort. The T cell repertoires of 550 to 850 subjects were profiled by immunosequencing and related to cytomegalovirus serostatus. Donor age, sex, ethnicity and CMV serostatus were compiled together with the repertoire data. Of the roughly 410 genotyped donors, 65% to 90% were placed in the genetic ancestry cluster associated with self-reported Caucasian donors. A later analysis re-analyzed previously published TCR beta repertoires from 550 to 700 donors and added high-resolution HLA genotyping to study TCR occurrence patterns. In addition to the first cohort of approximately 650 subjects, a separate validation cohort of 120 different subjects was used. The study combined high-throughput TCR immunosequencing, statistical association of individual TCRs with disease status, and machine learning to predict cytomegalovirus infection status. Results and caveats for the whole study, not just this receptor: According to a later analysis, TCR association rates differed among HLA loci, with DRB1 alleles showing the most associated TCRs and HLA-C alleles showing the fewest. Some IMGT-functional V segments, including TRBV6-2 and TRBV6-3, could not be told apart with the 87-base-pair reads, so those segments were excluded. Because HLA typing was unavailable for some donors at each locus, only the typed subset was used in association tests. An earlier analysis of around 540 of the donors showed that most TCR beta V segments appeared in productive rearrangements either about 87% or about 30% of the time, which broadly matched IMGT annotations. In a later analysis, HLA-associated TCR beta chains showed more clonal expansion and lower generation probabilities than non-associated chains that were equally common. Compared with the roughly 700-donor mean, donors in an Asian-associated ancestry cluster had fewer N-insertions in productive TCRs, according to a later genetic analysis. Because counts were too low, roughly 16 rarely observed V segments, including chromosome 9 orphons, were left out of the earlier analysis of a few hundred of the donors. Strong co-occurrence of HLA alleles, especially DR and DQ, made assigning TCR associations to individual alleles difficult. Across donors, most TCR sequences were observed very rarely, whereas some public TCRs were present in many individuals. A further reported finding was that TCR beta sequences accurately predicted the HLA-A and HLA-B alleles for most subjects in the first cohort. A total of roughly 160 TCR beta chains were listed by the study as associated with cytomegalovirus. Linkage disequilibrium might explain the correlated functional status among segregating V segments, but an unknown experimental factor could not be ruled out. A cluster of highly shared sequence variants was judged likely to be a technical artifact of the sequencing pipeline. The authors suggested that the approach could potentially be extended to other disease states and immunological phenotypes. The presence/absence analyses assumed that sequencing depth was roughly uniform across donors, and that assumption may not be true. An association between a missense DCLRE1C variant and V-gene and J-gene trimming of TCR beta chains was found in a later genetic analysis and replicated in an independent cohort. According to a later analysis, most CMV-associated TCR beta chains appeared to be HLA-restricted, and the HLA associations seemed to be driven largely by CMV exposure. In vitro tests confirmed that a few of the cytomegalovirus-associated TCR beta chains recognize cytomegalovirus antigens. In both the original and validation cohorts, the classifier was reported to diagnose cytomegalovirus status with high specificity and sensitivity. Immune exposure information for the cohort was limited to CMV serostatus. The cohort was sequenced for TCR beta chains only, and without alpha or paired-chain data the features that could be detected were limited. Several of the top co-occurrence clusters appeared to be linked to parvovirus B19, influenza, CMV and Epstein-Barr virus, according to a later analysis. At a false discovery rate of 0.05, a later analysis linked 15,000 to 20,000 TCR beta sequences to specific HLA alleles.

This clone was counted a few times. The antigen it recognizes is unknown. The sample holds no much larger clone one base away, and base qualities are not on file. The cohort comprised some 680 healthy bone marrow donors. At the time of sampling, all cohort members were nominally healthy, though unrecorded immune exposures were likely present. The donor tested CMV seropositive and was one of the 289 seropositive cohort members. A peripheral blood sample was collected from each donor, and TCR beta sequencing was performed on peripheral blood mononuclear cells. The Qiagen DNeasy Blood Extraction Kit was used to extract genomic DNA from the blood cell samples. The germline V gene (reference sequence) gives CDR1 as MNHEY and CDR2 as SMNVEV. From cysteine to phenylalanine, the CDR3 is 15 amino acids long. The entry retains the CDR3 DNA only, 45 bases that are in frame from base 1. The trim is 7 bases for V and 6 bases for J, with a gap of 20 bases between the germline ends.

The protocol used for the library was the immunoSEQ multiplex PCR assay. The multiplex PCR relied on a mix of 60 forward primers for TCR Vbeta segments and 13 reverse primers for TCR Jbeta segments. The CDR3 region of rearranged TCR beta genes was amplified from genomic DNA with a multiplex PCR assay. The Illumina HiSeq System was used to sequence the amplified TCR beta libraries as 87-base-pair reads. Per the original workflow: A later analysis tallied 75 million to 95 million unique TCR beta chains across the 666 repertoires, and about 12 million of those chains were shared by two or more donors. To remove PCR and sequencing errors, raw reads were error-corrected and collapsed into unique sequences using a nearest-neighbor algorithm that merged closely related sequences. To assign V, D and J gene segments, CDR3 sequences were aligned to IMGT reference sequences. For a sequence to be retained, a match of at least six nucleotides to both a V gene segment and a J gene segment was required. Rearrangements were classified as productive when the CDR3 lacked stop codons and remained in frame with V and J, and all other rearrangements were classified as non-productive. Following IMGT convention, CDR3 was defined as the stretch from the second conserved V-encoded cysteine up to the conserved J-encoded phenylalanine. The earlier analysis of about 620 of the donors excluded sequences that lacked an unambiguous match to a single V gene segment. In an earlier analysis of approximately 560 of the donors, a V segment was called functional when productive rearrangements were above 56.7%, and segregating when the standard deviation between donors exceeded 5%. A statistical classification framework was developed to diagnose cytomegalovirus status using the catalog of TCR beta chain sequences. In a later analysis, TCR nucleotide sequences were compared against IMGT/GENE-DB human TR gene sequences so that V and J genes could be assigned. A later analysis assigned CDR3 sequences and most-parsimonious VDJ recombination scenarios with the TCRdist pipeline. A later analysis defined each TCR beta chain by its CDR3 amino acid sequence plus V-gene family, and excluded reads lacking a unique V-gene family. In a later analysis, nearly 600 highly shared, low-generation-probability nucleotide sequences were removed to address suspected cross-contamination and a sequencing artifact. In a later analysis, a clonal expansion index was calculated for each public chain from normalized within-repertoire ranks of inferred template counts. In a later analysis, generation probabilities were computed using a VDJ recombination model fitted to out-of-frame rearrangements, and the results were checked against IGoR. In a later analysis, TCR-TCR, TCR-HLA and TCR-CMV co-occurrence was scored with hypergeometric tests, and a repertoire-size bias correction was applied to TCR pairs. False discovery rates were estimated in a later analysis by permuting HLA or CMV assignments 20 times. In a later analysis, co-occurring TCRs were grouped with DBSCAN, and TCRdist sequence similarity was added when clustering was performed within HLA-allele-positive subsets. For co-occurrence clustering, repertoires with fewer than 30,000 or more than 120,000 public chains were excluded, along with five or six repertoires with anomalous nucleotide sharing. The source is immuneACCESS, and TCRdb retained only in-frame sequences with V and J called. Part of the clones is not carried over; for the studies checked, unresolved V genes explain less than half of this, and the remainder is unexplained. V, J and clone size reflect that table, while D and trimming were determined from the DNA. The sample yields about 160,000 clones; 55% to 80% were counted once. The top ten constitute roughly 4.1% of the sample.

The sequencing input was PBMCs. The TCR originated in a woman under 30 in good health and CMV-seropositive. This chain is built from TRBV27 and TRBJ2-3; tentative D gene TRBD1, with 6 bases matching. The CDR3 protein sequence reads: CASMGLGHPVDTQYF. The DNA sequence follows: TGTGCCAGCATGGGATTGGGACACCCGGTGGATACGCAGTATTTT.